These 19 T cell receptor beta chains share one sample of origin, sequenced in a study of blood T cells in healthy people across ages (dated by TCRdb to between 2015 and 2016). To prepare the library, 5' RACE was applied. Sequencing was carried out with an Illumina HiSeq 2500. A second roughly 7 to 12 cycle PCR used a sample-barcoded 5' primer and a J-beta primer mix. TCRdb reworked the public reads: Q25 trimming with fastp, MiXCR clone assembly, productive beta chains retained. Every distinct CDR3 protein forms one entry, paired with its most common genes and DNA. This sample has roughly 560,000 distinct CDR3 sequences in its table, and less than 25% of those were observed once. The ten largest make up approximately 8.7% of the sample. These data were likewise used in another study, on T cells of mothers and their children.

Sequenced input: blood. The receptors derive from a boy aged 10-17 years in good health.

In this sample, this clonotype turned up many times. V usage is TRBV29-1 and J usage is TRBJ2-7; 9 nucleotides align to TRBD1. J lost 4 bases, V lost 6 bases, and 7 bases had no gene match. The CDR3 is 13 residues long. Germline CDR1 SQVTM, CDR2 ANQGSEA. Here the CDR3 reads CSVRDRARYEQYF. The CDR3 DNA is TGCAGCGTCCGGGACAGGGCTCGATACGAGCAGTACTTC.

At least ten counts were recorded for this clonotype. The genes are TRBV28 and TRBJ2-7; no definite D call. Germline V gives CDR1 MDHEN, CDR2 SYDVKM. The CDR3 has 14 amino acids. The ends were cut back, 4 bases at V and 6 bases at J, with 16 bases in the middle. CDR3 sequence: CASSSRSVNREQYF. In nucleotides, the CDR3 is TGTGCCAGCAGTTCCCGGAGCGTAAATCGCGAGCAGTACTTC.

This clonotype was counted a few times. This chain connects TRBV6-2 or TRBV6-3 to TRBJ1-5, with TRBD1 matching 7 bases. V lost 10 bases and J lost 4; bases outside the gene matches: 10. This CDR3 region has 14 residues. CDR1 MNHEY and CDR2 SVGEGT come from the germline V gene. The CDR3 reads CATTPGQTNQPQHF. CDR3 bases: TGTGCCACTACACCGGGACAGACTAATCAGCCCCAGCATTTT.

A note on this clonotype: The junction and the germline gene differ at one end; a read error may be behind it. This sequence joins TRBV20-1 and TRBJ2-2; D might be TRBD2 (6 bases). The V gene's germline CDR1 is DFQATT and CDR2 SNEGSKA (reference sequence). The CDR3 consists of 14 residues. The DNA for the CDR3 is TGCAGTGCTAGGAGGCAGCCCCACACCGGGGGGCTGTTTTTT. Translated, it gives CSARRQPHTGGLFF.

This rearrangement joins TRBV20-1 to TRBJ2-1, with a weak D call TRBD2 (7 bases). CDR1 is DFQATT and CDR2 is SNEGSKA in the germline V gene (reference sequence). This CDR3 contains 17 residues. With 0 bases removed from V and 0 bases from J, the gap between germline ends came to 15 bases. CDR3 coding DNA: TGCAGTGCTAGAGATCATGGGGGGGCGAGCTCCTACAATGAGCAGTTCTTC. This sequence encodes CSARDHGGASSYNEQFF.

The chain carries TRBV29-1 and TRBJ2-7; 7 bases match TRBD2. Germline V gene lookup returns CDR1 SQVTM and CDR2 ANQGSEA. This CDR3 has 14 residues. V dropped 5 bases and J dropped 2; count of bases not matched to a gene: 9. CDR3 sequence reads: CSVRSGTKAYEQYF. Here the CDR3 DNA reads TGCAGCGTTCGATCCGGGACTAAGGCCTACGAGCAGTACTTC.

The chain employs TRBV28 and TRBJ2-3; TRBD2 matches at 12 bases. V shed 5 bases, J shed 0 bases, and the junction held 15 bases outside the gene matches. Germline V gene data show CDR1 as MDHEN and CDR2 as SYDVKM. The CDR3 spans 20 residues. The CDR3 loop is CASSPLWTSGTGSSTDTQYF. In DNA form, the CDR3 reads TGTGCCAGCAGTCCCCTATGGACTAGCGGGACCGGCAGTAGCACAGATACGCAGTATTTT.

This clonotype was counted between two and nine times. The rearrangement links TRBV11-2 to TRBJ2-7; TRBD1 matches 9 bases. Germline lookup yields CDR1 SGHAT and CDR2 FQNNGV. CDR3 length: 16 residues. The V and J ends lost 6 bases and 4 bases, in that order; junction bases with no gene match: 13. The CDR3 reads CASSSPGTGIRYEQYF. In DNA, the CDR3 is TGTGCCAGCAGTTCCCCCGGGACAGGGATCAGGTACGAGCAGTACTTC.

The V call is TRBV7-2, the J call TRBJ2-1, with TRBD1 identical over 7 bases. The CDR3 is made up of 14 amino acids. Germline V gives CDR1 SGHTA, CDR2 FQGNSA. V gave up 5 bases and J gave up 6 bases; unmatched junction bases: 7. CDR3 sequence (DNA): TGTGCCAGCAGCCGGGACAGCGGACCCAATGAGCAGTTCTTC. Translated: CASSRDSGPNEQFF. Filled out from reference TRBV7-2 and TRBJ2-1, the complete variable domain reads GAGVSQSPSNKVTEKGKDVELRCDPISGHTALYWYRQSLGQGLEFLIYFQGNSAPDKSGLPSDRFSAERTGGSVSTLTIQRTQQEDSAVYLCASSRDSGPNEQFFGPGTRLTVL.

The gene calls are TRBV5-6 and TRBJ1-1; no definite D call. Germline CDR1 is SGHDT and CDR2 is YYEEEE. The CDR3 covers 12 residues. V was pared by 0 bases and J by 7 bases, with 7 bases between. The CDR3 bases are TGTGCCAGCAGCTTGGATGCTCGTGAAGCTTTCTTT. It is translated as CASSLDAREAFF.

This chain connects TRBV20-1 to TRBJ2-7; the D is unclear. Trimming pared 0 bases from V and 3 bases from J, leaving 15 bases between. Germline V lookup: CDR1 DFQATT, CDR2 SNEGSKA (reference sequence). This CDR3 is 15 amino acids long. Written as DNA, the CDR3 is TGCAGTGCTAGAGATTCTGGTCAGGCAAGCTACGAGCAGTACTTC. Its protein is CSARDSGQASYEQYF.

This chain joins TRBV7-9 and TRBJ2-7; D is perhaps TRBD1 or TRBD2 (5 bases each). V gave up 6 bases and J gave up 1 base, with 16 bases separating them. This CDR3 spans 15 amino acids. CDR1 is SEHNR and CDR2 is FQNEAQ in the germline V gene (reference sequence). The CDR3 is CASRPGRGRSYEQYF. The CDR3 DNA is TGTGCCAGCAGACCGGGGCGAGGCAGGTCCTACGAGCAGTACTTC. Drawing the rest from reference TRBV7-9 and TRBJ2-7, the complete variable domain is DTGVSQNPRHKITKRGQNVTFRCDPISEHNRLYWYRQTLGQGPEFLTYFQNEAQLEKSRLLSDRFSAERPKGSFSTLEIQRTEQGDSAMYLCASRPGRGRSYEQYFGPGTRLTVT.

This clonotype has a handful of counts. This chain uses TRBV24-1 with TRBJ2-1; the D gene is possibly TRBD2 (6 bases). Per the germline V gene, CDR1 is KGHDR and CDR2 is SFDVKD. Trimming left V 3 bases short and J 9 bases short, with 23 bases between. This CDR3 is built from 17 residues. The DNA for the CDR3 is TGTGCCACCAGTGATCATAAAAGTGGGGGGTTTACTAGTGAGCAGTTCTTC. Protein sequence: CATSDHKSGGFTSEQFF.

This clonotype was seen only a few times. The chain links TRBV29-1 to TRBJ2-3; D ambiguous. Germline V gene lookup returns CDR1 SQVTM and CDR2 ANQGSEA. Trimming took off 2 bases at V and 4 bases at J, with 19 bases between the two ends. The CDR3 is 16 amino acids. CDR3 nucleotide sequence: TGCAGCGTTGAACGTGGCTCCAGCTCAGAGCCAGATACGCAGTATTTT. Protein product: CSVERGSSSEPDTQYF.

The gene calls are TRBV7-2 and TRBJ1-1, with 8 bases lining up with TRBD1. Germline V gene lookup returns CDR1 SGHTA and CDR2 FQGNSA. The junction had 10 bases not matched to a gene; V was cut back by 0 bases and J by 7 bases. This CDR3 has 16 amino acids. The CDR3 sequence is CASSLAGQGSGSEAFF. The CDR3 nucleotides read TGTGCCAGCAGCTTAGCAGGACAGGGATCGGGGAGTGAAGCTTTCTTT.

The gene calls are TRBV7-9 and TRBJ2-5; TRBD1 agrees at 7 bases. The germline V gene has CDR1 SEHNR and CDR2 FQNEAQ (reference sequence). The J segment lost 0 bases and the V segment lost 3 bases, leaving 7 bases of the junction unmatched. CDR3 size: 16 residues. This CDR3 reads CASSLGTEKHQETQYF. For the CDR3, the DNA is TGTGCCAGCAGCTTGGGGACAGAAAAACACCAAGAGACCCAGTACTTC.

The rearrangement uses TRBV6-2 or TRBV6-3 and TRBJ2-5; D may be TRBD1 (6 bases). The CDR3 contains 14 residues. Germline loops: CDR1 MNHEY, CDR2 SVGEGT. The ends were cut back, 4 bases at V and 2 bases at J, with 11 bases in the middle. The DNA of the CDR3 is TGTGCCAGCAGTTCGAGGGGGTTACAAGAGACCCAGTACTTC. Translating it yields CASSSRGLQETQYF.

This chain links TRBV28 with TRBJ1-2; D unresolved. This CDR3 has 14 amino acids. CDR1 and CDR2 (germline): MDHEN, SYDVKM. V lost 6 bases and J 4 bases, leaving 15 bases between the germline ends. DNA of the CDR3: TGTGCCAGCAGAACCCTCCCGACTGTCTATGGCTACACCTTC. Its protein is CASRTLPTVYGYTF.

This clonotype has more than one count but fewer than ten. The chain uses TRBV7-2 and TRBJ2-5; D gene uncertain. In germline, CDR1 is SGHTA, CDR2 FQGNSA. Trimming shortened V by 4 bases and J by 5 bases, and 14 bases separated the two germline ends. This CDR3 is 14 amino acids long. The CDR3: CASSSPGRKETQYF. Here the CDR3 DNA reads TGTGCCAGCAGCTCGCCGGGCAGGAAGGAGACCCAGTACTTC.